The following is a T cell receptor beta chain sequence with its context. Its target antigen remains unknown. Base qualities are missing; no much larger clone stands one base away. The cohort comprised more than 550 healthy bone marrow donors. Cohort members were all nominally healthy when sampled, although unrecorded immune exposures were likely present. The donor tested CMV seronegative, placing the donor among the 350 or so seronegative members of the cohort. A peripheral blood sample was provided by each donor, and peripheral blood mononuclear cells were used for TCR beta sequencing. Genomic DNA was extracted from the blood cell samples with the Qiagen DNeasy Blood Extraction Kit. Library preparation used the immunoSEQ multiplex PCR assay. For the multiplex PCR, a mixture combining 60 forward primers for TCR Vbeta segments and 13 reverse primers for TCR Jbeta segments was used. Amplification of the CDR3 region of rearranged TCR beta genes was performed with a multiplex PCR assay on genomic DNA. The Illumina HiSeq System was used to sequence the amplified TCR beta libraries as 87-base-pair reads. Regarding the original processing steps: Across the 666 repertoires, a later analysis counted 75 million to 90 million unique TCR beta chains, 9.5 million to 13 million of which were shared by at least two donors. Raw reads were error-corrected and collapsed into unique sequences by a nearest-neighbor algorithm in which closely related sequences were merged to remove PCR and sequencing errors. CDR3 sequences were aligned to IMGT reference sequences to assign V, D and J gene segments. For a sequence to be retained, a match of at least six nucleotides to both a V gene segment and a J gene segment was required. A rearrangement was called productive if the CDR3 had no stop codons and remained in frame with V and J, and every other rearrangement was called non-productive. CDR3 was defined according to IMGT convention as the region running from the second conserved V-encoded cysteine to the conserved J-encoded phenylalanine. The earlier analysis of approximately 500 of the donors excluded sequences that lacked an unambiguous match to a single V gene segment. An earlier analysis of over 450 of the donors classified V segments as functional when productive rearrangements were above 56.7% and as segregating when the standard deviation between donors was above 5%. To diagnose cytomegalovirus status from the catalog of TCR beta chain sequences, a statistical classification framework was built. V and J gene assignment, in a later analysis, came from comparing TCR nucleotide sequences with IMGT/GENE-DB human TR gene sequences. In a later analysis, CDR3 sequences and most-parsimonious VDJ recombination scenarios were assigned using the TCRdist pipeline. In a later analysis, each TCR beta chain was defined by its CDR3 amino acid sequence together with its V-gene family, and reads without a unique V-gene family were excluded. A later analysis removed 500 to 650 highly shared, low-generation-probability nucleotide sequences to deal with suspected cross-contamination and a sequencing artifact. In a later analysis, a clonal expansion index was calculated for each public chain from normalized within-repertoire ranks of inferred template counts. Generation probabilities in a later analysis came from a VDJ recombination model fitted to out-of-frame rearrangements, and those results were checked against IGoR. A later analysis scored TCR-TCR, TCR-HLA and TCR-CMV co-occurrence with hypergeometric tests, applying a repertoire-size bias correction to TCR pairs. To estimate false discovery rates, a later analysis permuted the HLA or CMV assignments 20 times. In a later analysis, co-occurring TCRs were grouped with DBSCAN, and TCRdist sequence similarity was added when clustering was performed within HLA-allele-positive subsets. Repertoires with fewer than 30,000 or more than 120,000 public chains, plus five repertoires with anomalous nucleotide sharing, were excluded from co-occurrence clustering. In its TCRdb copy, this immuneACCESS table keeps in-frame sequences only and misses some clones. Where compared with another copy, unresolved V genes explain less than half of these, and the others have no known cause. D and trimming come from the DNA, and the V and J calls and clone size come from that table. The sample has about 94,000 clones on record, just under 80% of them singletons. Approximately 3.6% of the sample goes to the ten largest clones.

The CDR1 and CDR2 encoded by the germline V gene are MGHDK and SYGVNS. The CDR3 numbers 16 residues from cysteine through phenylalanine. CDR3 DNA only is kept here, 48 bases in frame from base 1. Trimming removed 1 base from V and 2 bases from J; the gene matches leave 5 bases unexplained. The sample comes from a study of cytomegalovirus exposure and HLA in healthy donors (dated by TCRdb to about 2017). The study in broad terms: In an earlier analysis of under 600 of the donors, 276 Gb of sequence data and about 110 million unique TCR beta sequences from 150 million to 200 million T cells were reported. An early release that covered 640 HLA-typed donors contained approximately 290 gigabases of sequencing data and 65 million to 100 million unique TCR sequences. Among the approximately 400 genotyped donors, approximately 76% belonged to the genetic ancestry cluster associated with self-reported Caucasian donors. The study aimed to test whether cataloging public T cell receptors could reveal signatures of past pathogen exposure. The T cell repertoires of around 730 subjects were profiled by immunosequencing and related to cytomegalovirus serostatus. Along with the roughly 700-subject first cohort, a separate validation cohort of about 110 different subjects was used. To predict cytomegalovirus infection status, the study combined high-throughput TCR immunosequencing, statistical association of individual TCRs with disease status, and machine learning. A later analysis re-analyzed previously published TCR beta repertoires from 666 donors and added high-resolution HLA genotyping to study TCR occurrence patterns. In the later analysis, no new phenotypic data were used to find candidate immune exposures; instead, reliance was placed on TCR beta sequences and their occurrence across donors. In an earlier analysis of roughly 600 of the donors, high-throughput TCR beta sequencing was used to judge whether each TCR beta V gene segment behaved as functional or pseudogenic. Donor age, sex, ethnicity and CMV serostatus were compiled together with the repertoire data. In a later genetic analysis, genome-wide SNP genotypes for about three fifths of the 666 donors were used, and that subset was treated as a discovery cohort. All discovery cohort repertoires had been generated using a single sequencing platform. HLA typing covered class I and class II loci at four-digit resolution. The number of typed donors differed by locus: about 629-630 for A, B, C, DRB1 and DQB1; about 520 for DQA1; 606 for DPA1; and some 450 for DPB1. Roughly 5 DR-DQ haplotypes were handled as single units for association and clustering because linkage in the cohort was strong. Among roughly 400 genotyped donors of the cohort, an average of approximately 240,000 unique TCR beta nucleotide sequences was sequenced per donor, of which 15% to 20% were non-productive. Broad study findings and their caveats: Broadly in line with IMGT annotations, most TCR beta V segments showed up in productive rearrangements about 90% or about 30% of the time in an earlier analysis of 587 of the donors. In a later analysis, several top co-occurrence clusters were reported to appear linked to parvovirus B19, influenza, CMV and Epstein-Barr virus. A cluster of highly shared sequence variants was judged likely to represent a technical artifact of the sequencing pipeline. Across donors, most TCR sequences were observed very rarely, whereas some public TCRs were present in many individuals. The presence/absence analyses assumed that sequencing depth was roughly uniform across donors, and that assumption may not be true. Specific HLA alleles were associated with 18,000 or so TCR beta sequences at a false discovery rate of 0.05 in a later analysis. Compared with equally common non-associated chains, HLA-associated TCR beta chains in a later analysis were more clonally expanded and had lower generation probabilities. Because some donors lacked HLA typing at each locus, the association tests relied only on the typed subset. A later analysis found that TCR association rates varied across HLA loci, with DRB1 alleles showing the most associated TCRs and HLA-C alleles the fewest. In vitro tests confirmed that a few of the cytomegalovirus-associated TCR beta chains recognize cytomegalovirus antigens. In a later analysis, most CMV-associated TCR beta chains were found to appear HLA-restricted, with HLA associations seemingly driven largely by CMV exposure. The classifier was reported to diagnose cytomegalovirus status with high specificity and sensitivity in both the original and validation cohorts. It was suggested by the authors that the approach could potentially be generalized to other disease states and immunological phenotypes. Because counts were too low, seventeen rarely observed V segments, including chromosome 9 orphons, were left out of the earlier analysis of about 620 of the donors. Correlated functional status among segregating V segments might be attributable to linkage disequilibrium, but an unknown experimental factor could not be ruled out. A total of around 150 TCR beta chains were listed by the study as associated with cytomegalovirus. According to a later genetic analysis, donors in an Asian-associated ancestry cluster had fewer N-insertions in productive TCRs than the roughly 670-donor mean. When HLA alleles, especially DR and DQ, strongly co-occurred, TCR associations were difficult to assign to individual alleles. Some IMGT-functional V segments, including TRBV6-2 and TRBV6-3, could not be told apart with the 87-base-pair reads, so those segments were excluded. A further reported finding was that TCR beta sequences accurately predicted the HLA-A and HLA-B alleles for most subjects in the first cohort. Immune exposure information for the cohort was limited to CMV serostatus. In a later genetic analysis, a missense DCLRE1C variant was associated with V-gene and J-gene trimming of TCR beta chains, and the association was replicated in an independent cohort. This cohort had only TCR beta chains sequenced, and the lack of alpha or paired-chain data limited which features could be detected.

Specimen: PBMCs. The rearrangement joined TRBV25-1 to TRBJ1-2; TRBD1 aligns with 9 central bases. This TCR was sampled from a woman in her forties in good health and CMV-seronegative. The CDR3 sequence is CASSESSGTGNYGYTF. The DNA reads TGTGCCAGCAGTGAATCGTCCGGGACAGGGAACTATGGCTACACCTTC.